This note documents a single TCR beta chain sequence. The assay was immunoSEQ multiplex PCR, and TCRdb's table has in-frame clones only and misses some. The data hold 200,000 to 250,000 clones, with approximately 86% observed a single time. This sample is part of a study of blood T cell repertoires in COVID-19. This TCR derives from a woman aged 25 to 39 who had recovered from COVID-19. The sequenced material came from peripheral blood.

CDR3 DNA sequence: TGTGCCAGCAGTGCACCGGGACAGGGCGACGAAAAACTGTTTTTT. It is translated as CASSAPGQGDEKLFF. The chain is built from TRBV28 and TRBJ1-4; 9 bases map to TRBD1. Per germline, CDR1 MDHEN and CDR2 SYDVKM. The CDR3 has 15 amino acids. Trimming removed 5 bases from V and 8 bases from J; junction bases left unmatched: 9.